One sample yielded the 13 T cell receptor beta chains listed below, sequenced in a study of CD8+ T cells in alopecia areata. As for treatment: oral pan-JAK inhibitor, 5-10 mg twice daily. Following RNA extraction, reverse transcription yielded cDNA that acted as the sequencing template. Clones were sequenced by immunoSEQ multiplex PCR, and TCRdb holds only the in-frame ones, with some missing. The repertoire consists of over 100,000 clones, with about 59% occurring once and the leading ten covering about 12%. The input for sequencing was CD8+ T cells sorted from blood, taken at week 24, from a patient treated with tofacitinib. All receptors derive from a human donor with alopecia areata.

This chain connects TRBV27 to TRBJ2-5; D assignment may be TRBD1 or TRBD2 (6 bases each). CDR3 length: 15 amino acids. The germline gives CDR1 MNHEY, CDR2 SMNVEV (reference sequence). The ends were cut back, 4 bases at V and 6 bases at J, with 18 bases in the middle. The chain's CDR3 is CASSYHDRGRKTQYF. The CDR3 DNA follows: TGTGCCAGCAGTTACCACGATCGGGGGCGGAAGACCCAGTACTTC.

The chain carries TRBV27 and TRBJ2-7; 7 nucleotides agree with TRBD1. The V gene end was trimmed by 6 bases and the J gene end by 1 base; junction bases not matched to a gene: 3. This CDR3 spans 13 amino acids. The V gene's germline CDR1 is MNHEY and CDR2 SMNVEV (reference sequence). CDR3: CASSDRVSYEQYF. The DNA for the CDR3 is TGTGCCAGCAGCGACAGGGTATCCTACGAGCAGTACTTC.

This clone was seen only a few times. The chain couples TRBV7-9 to TRBJ1-1, with D perhaps matching TRBD1 (5 bases). The germline gives CDR1 SEHNR, CDR2 FQNEAQ (reference sequence). V lost 5 bases to trimming and J lost 1 base, with 23 bases between them. The CDR3 sequence is 18 residues long. CDR3 sequence: CASSPNNHPETANTEAFF. Here the CDR3 DNA reads TGTGCCAGCAGCCCGAACAACCACCCAGAGACAGCGAACACTGAAGCTTTCTTT.

The CDR3: CASSIDVTSGANVLTF. The CDR3 coding sequence is TGTGCCAGTAGTATCGACGTAACATCTGGGGCCAACGTCCTGACTTTC. The chain employs TRBV19 and TRBJ2-6; unclear D gene. The germline gives CDR1 LNHDA, CDR2 SQIVND (reference sequence). The V gene lost 3 bases and the J gene lost 1 base, with 10 bases spanning the gap. This CDR3 has 16 amino acids.

This clone turned up a few times. V usage is TRBV10-3 and J usage is TRBJ1-2, with D uncertain. V was shortened by 0 bases and J by 2 bases, with 13 bases between the two germline ends. CDR1 and CDR2 (germline): ENHRY, SYGVKD. The CDR3 totals 16 residues. CDR3 sequence reads: CAISESGGDFNYGYTF. CDR3 sequence (DNA): TGTGCCATCAGTGAGTCGGGAGGTGACTTCAACTATGGCTACACCTTC.

J is TRBJ1-2 and V is TRBV7-9; TRBD1 aligns across 9 bases. Trimming took 4 bases from V and 5 from J; bases not matched to a gene: 5. CDR1 is SEHNR, CDR2 FQNEAQ, per germline (reference sequence). The CDR3 sequence is 14 residues long. The DNA for the CDR3 is TGTGCCAGCAGCTCGGCCGGGACAGGGTATGGCTACACCTTC. Translating gives CASSSAGTGYGYTF.

This clone showed up just a few times. V gene TRBV27 combines with J gene TRBJ2-3; the D gene could be TRBD1 or TRBD2 (5 bases each). The V gene lost 3 bases and the J gene lost 1 base, with 5 bases spanning the gap. The CDR3 covers 13 residues. Germline V gene data show CDR1 as MNHEY and CDR2 as SMNVEV (reference sequence). The CDR3 protein is CASSLGGTDTQYF. As DNA, the CDR3 is TGTGCCAGCAGTTTGGGGGGCACAGATACGCAGTATTTT.

This clone was seen a handful of times. The chain has TRBV9 and TRBJ2-7; 11 bases agree with TRBD2. The germline V gene has CDR1 SGDLS and CDR2 YYNGEE. Germline trimming cut 3 bases from V and 0 bases from J; bases unmatched to any gene: 2. The CDR3 totals 15 residues. CDR3 DNA sequence: TGTGCCAGCAGCGCTAGCGGGGGGAGCTCCTACGAGCAGTACTTC. Its protein is CASSASGGSSYEQYF.

The V and J genes are TRBV29-1 and TRBJ2-2; D unclear. The CDR3 spans 14 residues. Germline values: CDR1 SQVTM, CDR2 ANQGSEA. V lost 6 bases, J lost 5 bases, and 16 bases lay in between. The CDR3 loop reads CSVDHPVGTGELFF. The CDR3 bases are TGCAGCGTAGATCACCCCGTCGGAACCGGGGAGCTGTTTTTT.

The table lists this clone with a few counts. This chain connects TRBV4-3 to TRBJ2-6; D ambiguous. V shed 0 bases and J shed 1 base, with 7 bases lying between them. Germline V gene data show CDR1 as LGHNA and CDR2 as YSLEER. The CDR3 spans 16 residues. The CDR3 sequence: CASSQDTGSGANVLTF. CDR3 DNA sequence: TGCGCCAGCAGCCAAGATACCGGGTCTGGGGCCAACGTCCTGACTTTC.

V gene TRBV13 combines with J gene TRBJ1-2; no reliable D call. The germline V gene encodes CDR1 PRHDT and CDR2 FYEKMQ (reference sequence). Trimming left V 8 bases short and J 6 bases short, with 16 bases between. This CDR3 is 13 amino acids long. CDR3: CASSSSPTDGYTF. The CDR3 nucleotides read TGTGCCAGCTCCTCAAGTCCCACGGATGGCTACACCTTC.

The CDR3 region is CASSQGVDSNTEAFF. CDR3 sequence (DNA): TGCGCCAGCAGCCAAGGTGTGGACTCGAACACTGAAGCTTTCTTT. The rearrangement uses TRBV4-3 and TRBJ1-1; D not resolved. The CDR3 length is 15 residues. The V gene's germline CDR1 is LGHNA and CDR2 YSLEER. Deletions cut 1 base from V and 1 base from J, with 10 bases between.

This clone was seen only a few times. The chain recombines TRBV19 with TRBJ2-5, with 9 bases that match TRBD2. The CDR3 spans 14 residues. Germline V CDR1 and CDR2: LNHDA, SQIVND (reference sequence). The ends lost 7 bases at V and 8 bases at J; junction bases unmatched: 11. The CDR3 sequence is CASNEAGGAGTQYF. CDR3 DNA sequence: TGTGCCAGTAACGAAGCGGGGGGCGCCGGAACCCAGTACTTC.